The entry below describes one T cell receptor (beta chain). Antigen: not known. This entry belongs to a study of monozygotic twins with inflammatory bowel disease. The RNA usage for each TCR library was roughly 3,700 ng of total RNA. Two nested PCRs, about 16 and 10 cycles, amplified TCRalpha and TCRbeta cDNA. TCRdb reanalyzed the 5' RACE reads, giving one entry per CDR3 protein sequence and no DNA. The table counts around 400,000 distinct CDR3 sequences; around 2.5% lies in the top ten. Study findings and constraints: Especially with disease activity, IBD patients had fewer clonotypes in common with others than healthy twins did.

Germline CDR1 SQVTM, CDR2 ANQGSEA. There are 13 residues in the CDR3. Investigators extracted total RNA from whole blood and did not sort T cells. The J gene is TRBJ1-1, the V gene TRBV29-1; absent DNA, TCRdb's TRBD1 call cannot be checked. Sequenced material: blood. The sequence was obtained from a human donor with ulcerative colitis or Crohn's disease, or a healthy co-twin of an affected twin (not recorded which). CDR3 in amino acids: CSVEGQGSTEAFF.